This entry describes one T cell receptor (beta chain). The data are from a study of patients and donors after allogeneic stem cell transplantation. This CDR3 is 15 amino acids long. J was trimmed by 7 bases and V by 5 bases; bases with no gene match: 10. CDR1 and CDR2 (germline): MNHNS, SASEGT. In TCRdb, the RT-PCR reads were re-called with MiXCR into one record per CDR3 protein. Of about a million distinct CDR3 sequences listed, about a sixth are singletons. Sample: blood, either unsorted or a sorted T cell fraction (not recorded which). The sequence came from a human donor who was either an allogeneic HSCT recipient or a stem cell or donor lymphocyte infusion donor (not recorded which). It is not recorded whose cells these are; they may come from a transplant donor. The J gene is TRBJ1-4, the V gene TRBV6-1; 7 nucleotides align to TRBD1. This CDR3 reads CASSRDRVASEKLFF. CDR3 in DNA: TGTGCCAGCAGTAGAGACAGGGTCGCGAGTGAAAAACTGTTTTTT.